Listed here is a single T cell receptor beta chain. Its cognate antigen is unknown. The donors formed part of the roughly 120-subject validation cohort, distinct from the approximately 670-subject first cohort. The data belong to a study of cytomegalovirus exposure and HLA in healthy donors. Study-wide points: CMV antigen specificity of a few CMV-associated chains was confirmed in vitro. TCR beta chains numbering more than 150 were designated cytomegalovirus-associated. A classifier reportedly called cytomegalovirus status with high sensitivity and specificity.

Using immunoSEQ multiplex PCR, the repertoire was profiled, and TCRdb retains in-frame clones only, with some absent. The sample contains about 120,000 clones, less than 90% of which appear only once. The CDR3 totals 18 residues. V lost 6 bases and J lost 3; bases outside the gene matches: 17. Germline CDR1 ENHRY, CDR2 SYGVKD. The sequence was obtained from a man aged 18 to 29 in good health and CMV-seropositive. Sequencing input: PBMCs. This chain connects TRBV10-3 to TRBJ2-3; 8 bases fit TRBD1. The CDR3 sequence is CAISAPLDRGRRTDTQYF. The CDR3 DNA reads as TGTGCCATCAGCGCACCCTTAGACAGGGGTAGGAGGACAGATACGCAGTATTTT.